This T cell receptor (beta chain) was recorded in a study of CD8+ T cells in alopecia areata. Study findings and constraints: Tofacitinib significantly decreased scalp clonality and expanded CD8+ clones among top 100. Uncertainty remains about how baseline CD8+ expansion links to response, with one nonresponder.

Regarding treatment: oral pan-JAK inhibitor, 5-10 mg twice daily. Lesional scalp tissue (obtained by punch biopsy) and peripheral blood were collected from alopecia areata patients. Isolated RNA was reverse transcribed into cDNA used as the sequencing template. Here immunoSEQ multiplex PCR was the method, and the copy in TCRdb shows in-frame clones only, minus some. The sample yields approximately 180,000 clones, about 65% seen once. This clone was observed a few times. Its specificity is not known. Specimen: CD4+ T cells sorted from blood, collected between weeks 47 and 50, from a patient treated with tofacitinib. This sequence was found in a human donor with alopecia areata.

CDR3 region: CASSVDAGNTEAFF. For the CDR3, the DNA is TGTGCCAGCAGCGTAGATGCCGGGAACACTGAAGCTTTCTTT. V gene TRBV9 combines with J gene TRBJ1-1; D remains unclear. This CDR3 is 14 amino acids long. V shed 0 bases and J shed 1 base, with 7 bases lying between them. CDR1 and CDR2 from the germline V gene are SGDLS and YYNGEE.